Presented here are 4 T cell receptor beta chains from one specimen sequenced in a study of regulatory T cells in long-lasting Graves disease. Time point defined: persistent/refractory GD, antithyroid drugs over 5 years with positive TRAb. PBMCs were the source of the RNA used for TCR sequencing. Through Arm-PCR of CDR3 regions and iRepertoire HTBI primers, TCR beta libraries were built. TCRdb reanalysed the multiplex PCR reads using MiXCR and keeps one entry per CDR3 protein. The table has approximately 690,000 distinct CDR3 sequences, about 30% seen once; the top ten hold around 40%. The sample in question was peripheral blood mononuclear cells (PBMCs), obtained when the disease was refractory, from a patient treated with antithyroid drugs. The origin of the receptors is a female donor with Graves disease.

The chain has TRBV27 and TRBJ1-6, with D unclear. The germline gives CDR1 MNHEY, CDR2 SMNVEV (reference sequence). Deletions cut 6 bases from V and 5 bases from J, with 17 bases between. The CDR3 extends over 16 amino acids. The CDR3, as DNA: TGTGCCAGCAGCCACAGACGGGATATCGATAATTCACCCCTCCACTTT. This codes for CASSHRRDIDNSPLHF.

This clonotype was detected ten times or more. The V gene is TRBV27, the J gene TRBJ1-2; D ambiguous. Trimming stripped 0 bases from V and 0 bases from J, with 11 bases between. The germline V gene encodes CDR1 MNHEY and CDR2 SMNVEV (reference sequence). This CDR3 contains 16 residues. CDR3: CASSLSAGAPNYGYTF. The CDR3, as DNA: TGTGCCAGCAGTTTATCCGCAGGAGCCCCTAACTATGGCTACACCTTC.

This clonotype was recorded a few times. The chain recombines TRBV28 with TRBJ2-4; 9 bases fit TRBD2. With 1 base clipped from V and 1 base from J, the junction kept 17 bases outside the gene matches. Germline CDR1 MDHEN, CDR2 SYDVKM. This CDR3 has 21 residues. In nucleotides, the CDR3 is TGTGCCAGCAGTTTATTTGGGCGGTTAGGGCGGGAGGGCCGCGCCAAAAACATTCAGTACTTC. Its translation is CASSLFGRLGREGRAKNIQYF.

This clonotype was picked up a small number of times. The J gene is TRBJ2-5, the V gene TRBV3-1, with D perhaps TRBD2 (6 bases). Trimming stripped 2 bases from V and 5 bases from J, with 12 bases between. The length of the CDR3 is 14 residues. Germline V gives CDR1 LGHDT, CDR2 YNNKEL (reference sequence). In DNA form, the CDR3 reads TGTGCCAGCAGCCAAAGGTCGGGAGCGGAGACCCAGTACTTC. Its protein product is CASSQRSGAETQYF.